The next 29 T cell receptor beta chains were all read from a single sample in a study of blood T cell repertoires in COVID-19. TCRdb keeps only in-frame clones here, not all; method: immunoSEQ multiplex PCR. Among a few hundred thousand clones listed, 83% were seen once. The sequencing sample was made of PBMCs or T cells enriched from blood (not recorded which). These receptors all come from a woman between 50 and 59 years old who had recovered from COVID-19.

This clone was found a few times. The chain is built from TRBV6-5 and TRBJ2-7; the D gene is possibly TRBD1 (5 bases). The germline CDR1 and CDR2 sequences are MNHEY and SVGAGI. The V and J ends lost 2 bases and 3 bases respectively, with 11 bases between them. The CDR3 is made up of 14 amino acids. The CDR3 DNA reads TGTGCCAGCAGTTACGGCCAGGGAAGCTACGAGCAGTACTTC. Its protein product is CASSYGQGSYEQYF.

This clone was recorded once. The chain uses TRBV13 and TRBJ2-7; D possibly corresponds to TRBD1 (5 bases). The CDR3 has 15 residues. The germline gives CDR1 PRHDT, CDR2 FYEKMQ (reference sequence). The V and J ends lost 0 bases and 5 bases respectively, with 14 bases between them. Here the CDR3 DNA reads TGTGCCAGCAGCTTAGGCTCTAGGGGCCCCAACGAGCAGTACTTC. Translation gives CASSLGSRGPNEQYF.

The chain carries TRBV5-4 and TRBJ2-6; 9 nucleotides align to TRBD1. The CDR3 has 15 residues. J lost 6 bases, V lost 0 bases, and 1 base had no gene match. The germline CDR1 and CDR2 sequences are SGHNT and YYREEE (reference sequence). CDR3 coding DNA: TGTGCCAGCAGCTTGGGGACAGGGGTGGCCAACGTCCTGACTTTC. Residues: CASSLGTGVANVLTF.

The chain links TRBV7-2 to TRBJ2-7; no definite D call. The germline V and J ends were trimmed by 4 bases and 2 bases, with 15 bases remaining between them. The CDR3 sequence is 15 residues long. From germline, CDR1 is SGHTA and CDR2 FQGNSA. The CDR3 coding sequence is TGTGCCAGCAGCTCGTGGGCATCAGCTACCTACGAGCAGTACTTC. Translated: CASSSWASATYEQYF.

This sequence joins TRBV13 and TRBJ1-1; D not certain. Trimming cost V 3 bases and J 1 base, with 9 bases left between them. The germline V gene encodes CDR1 PRHDT and CDR2 FYEKMQ (reference sequence). The CDR3 consists of 14 residues. The DNA of the CDR3 is TGTGCCAGCAGCTTGGCGGGGAAGAACACTGAAGCTTTCTTT. Amino acids: CASSLAGKNTEAFF.

The chain is built from TRBV3-1 (or the pseudogene TRBV3-2) and TRBJ1-5, with unresolved D. The CDR3 runs to 13 residues. Trimming took 1 base from V and 7 from J, leaving 8 bases between them. From germline, CDR1 is LGHDT and CDR2 YNNKEL (reference sequence). For the CDR3, the DNA is TGTGCCAGCAGCCAAGCAATGAGCCAGCCCCAGCATTTT. Its protein product is CASSQAMSQPQHF.

The rearrangement uses TRBV7-9 and TRBJ1-2; perhaps TRBD1 as D (5 bases). The CDR3 length is 13 residues. Germline assignment: CDR1 SEHNR and CDR2 FQNEAQ (reference sequence). Trimming took 3 bases from V and 6 from J, leaving 11 bases between them. The CDR3 DNA follows: TGTGCCAGCAGCTTGGAGGGGCCAAATGGCTACACCTTC. Amino acids: CASSLEGPNGYTF. The entire variable domain, with the rest obtained from reference TRBV7-9 and TRBJ1-2, is as follows: DTGVSQNPRHKITKRGQNVTFRCDPISEHNRLYWYRQTLGQGPEFLTYFQNEAQLEKSRLLSDRFSAERPKGSFSTLEIQRTEQGDSAMYLCASSLEGPNGYTFGSGTRLTVV.

The rearrangement joins TRBV18 to TRBJ1-1, with 9 nucleotides matching TRBD1. The CDR3 has 15 residues. From germline, CDR1 is KGHSH and CDR2 LQKENI. Trimming at V came to 6 bases and at J to 4 bases, leaving 9 bases not matched to a gene. The CDR3 nucleotides are TGTGCCAGCTCTTTACAGGGGGCTGGCGGCACTGAAGCTTTCTTT. Protein: CASSLQGAGGTEAFF.

This chain joins TRBV28 and TRBJ1-2, with 10 bases lining up with TRBD1. After removal of 5 bases from V and 7 bases from J, the junction contained 10 bases not matched to a gene. The CDR3 covers 15 residues. CDR1 and CDR2 (germline): MDHEN, SYDVKM. In nucleotides, the CDR3 is TGTGCCAGCAGTGGAATGGACAGGGGGAGGTTTGGCTACACCTTC. Its protein is CASSGMDRGRFGYTF.

The V gene is TRBV6-1, the J gene TRBJ2-2; 9 bases align to TRBD2. Trimming cost V 4 bases and J 3 bases; bases outside gene matches: 6. There are 16 residues in the CDR3. Looked up from germline, CDR1 is MNHNS and CDR2 is SASEGT. For the CDR3, the DNA is TGTGCCAGCAGTGGGGGAGCGGGAGGTCACACCGGGGAGCTGTTTTTT. It translates to CASSGGAGGHTGELFF.

This chain connects TRBV27 to TRBJ2-1; 10 bases line up with TRBD2. The CDR3 is made up of 16 amino acids. CDR1 and CDR2 (germline): MNHEY, SMNVEV (reference sequence). Trimming took 7 bases from V and 7 from J; bases not matched to a gene: 13. CDR3 sequence: CASIEREGLFSNEQFF. In DNA form, the CDR3 reads TGTGCCAGCATCGAGCGGGAGGGTCTCTTCTCTAATGAGCAGTTCTTC.

The chain links TRBV29-1 to TRBJ2-1, with TRBD2 matching 9 bases. Germline-derived CDR1 and CDR2 are SQVTM and ANQGSEA. With 4 bases clipped from V and 3 bases from J, the junction kept 4 bases outside the gene matches. The CDR3 has 14 amino acids. The CDR3 loop reads CSVVATSGYNEQFF. As DNA, the CDR3 is TGCAGCGTTGTAGCGACTAGCGGCTACAATGAGCAGTTCTTC.

This chain links TRBV6-5 with TRBJ1-1, with D possibly being TRBD1 (6 bases). Germline V gene lookup returns CDR1 MNHEY and CDR2 SVGAGI. The V and J ends lost 5 bases and 9 bases respectively, with 16 bases between them. CDR3 length: 13 residues. CDR3 sequence (DNA): TGTGCCAGCAGTCTACAACAGGGAGGGAAAGCTTTCTTT. Residues: CASSLQQGGKAFF.

The chain employs TRBV25-1 and TRBJ1-3; TRBD1 matches at 7 bases. The V segment lost 4 bases and the J segment 16 bases; nucleotides outside the gene matches: 19. The CDR3 contains 15 residues. Germline CDR1 is MGHDK and CDR2 is SYGVNS. CDR3 nucleotides: TGTGCCAGCAGTGCCTCCGCGACAGGGAGGCCCCGATGGTATTTT. Amino acid sequence: CASSASATGRPRWYF. Drawing the rest from reference TRBV25-1 and TRBJ1-3, the complete variable domain is EADIYQTPRYLVIGTGKKITLECSQTMGHDKMYWYQQDPGMELHLIHYSYGVNSTEKGDLSSESTVSRIRTEHFPLTLESARPSHTSQYLCASSASATGRPRWYFGEGSWLTVV.

V usage is TRBV5-5 and J usage is TRBJ1-3, with TRBD1 identical over 11 bases. Germline V gives CDR1 SGHKS, CDR2 YYEKEE (reference sequence). Germline trimming cut 0 bases from V and 2 bases from J; bases unmatched to any gene: 10. There are 19 residues in the CDR3. The CDR3: CASSLGYEGQGGPGNTIYF. In DNA form, the CDR3 reads TGTGCCAGCAGCTTGGGATACGAGGGACAGGGGGGACCTGGAAACACCATATATTTT.

The chain uses TRBV11-3 and TRBJ2-3, with no clear D. Trimming removed 0 bases from V and 0 bases from J, with 4 bases in between. This CDR3 region has 14 residues. Germline V CDR1 and CDR2: SGHNT, YENEEA. The CDR3 spells CASSLEGSTDTQYF. As DNA, the CDR3 is TGTGCCAGCAGCTTAGAGGGCAGCACAGATACGCAGTATTTT.

This clone has just a few counts. The chain links TRBV19 to TRBJ1-6; D gene unclear. This CDR3 region has 13 residues. CDR1 and CDR2 (germline): LNHDA, SQIVND (reference sequence). The V end lost 5 bases, the J end lost 7 bases, and 9 bases lay between the germline ends. The CDR3 DNA reads as TGTGCCAGTAGTTCAATACTCAATTCACCCCTCCACTTT. Amino acid sequence: CASSSILNSPLHF.

In the case of this clone: Other DNA sequences in the sample encode the same CDR3. The genes are TRBV12-3 or TRBV12-4 and TRBJ1-1; 8 nucleotides match TRBD1. The CDR3 runs 12 residues. With 5 bases clipped from V and 5 bases from J, the junction kept 1 base outside the gene matches. CDR3 in amino acids: CASSTGGTEAFF. The CDR3 coding sequence is TGTGCCAGCAGTACAGGGGGAACTGAAGCTTTCTTT.

This clone was seen more than once but under ten times. The chain recombines TRBV19 with TRBJ2-5; 7 positions match TRBD1. This CDR3 is built from 15 residues. Germline V lookup: CDR1 LNHDA, CDR2 SQIVND (reference sequence). Germline trimming cut 6 bases from V and 3 bases from J; bases unmatched to any gene: 10. The DNA for the CDR3 is TGTGCCAGTAGATTACGGGGACAGTCCGAAGAGACCCAGTACTTC. This codes for CASRLRGQSEETQYF.

The rearrangement joins TRBV7-3 to TRBJ2-3; 8 positions match TRBD2. The germline gives CDR1 SGHTA, CDR2 FQGTGA. The CDR3 is made up of 15 amino acids. Losses at the gene ends were 5 bases for V and 2 bases for J; bases not matched to a gene: 6. The CDR3 bases are TGTGCCAGCAGCCCGGGGGGGGCGGTCACAGATACGCAGTATTTT. This translates into CASSPGGAVTDTQYF.

The chain uses TRBV7-8 and TRBJ2-7; possible D gene TRBD2, 5 bases. V was cut by 1 base and J by 7 bases, with 20 bases left in between. The CDR3 is made up of 16 amino acids. Looked up from germline, CDR1 is SGHVS and CDR2 is FQNEAQ. The CDR3 loop reads CASSLVQQSGSGEQYF. The CDR3 DNA reads TGTGCCAGCAGCTTAGTCCAGCAGAGCGGATCGGGGGAGCAGTACTTC.

The chain employs TRBV7-2 and TRBJ2-6, with 7 bases fitting TRBD1. The trim removed 2 bases at V and 0 bases at J, leaving 4 bases unmatched. The length of the CDR3 is 17 residues. CDR1 is SGHTA, CDR2 FQGNSA, per germline. The CDR3 reads CASSLLGGASGANVLTF. The CDR3 bases are TGTGCCAGCAGCTTACTAGGGGGCGCCTCTGGGGCCAACGTCCTGACTTTC. The full variable domain, with the rest looked up from reference TRBV7-2 and TRBJ2-6, is GAGVSQSPSNKVTEKGKDVELRCDPISGHTALYWYRQSLGQGLEFLIYFQGNSAPDKSGLPSDRFSAERTGGSVSTLTIQRTQQEDSAVYLCASSLLGGASGANVLTFGAGSRLTVL.

This clone was seen once. The genes are TRBV6-5 and TRBJ1-1; no clear D. Germline V gives CDR1 MNHEY, CDR2 SVGAGI. The CDR3 is made up of 14 amino acids. Trimming shortened V by 4 bases and J by 5 bases, and 14 bases separated the two germline ends. Here the CDR3 DNA reads TGTGCCAGCAGTTCGGGAGTTGACGATACTGAAGCTTTCTTT. The encoded protein is CASSSGVDDTEAFF.

The chain recombines TRBV11-3 with TRBJ1-1; 7 bases map to TRBD1. Germline CDR1 and CDR2: SGHNT and YENEEA. The CDR3 loop spans 13 amino acids. Unmatched junction bases numbered 6, after V lost 5 bases and J lost 6 bases. CDR3 loop: CASSRQGLAEAFF. The DNA for the CDR3 is TGTGCCAGCAGCCGACAGGGCTTAGCTGAAGCTTTCTTT.

This chain joins TRBV5-4 and TRBJ2-5, with 7 bases aligning to TRBD1. J gave up 4 bases and V 5 bases, and 2 bases lay outside the gene matches. The germline CDR1 and CDR2 sequences are SGHNT and YYREEE (reference sequence). This CDR3 is 12 amino acids long. In nucleotides, the CDR3 is TGTGCCAGCAGTCGGGACAGAGAGACCCAGTACTTC. Translating gives CASSRDRETQYF.

The rearrangement joins TRBV19 to TRBJ1-1, with 7 bases aligning to TRBD1. The CDR3 sequence is 15 residues long. The trim removed 7 bases at V and 4 bases at J, leaving 12 bases unmatched. Germline V lookup: CDR1 LNHDA, CDR2 SQIVND (reference sequence). CDR3 sequence reads: CASKRGRREGTEAFF. Here the CDR3 DNA reads TGTGCCAGTAAGAGGGGGCGACGGGAGGGCACTGAAGCTTTCTTT.

J is TRBJ2-3 and V is TRBV11-2, with 7 bases aligning to TRBD1. Looked up from germline, CDR1 is SGHAT and CDR2 is FQNNGV. The CDR3 runs 16 residues. Losses at the gene ends were 3 bases for V and 0 bases for J; bases not matched to a gene: 6. The DNA of the CDR3 is TGTGCCAGCAGCTTCTACAGGGGCGGAAGCACAGATACGCAGTATTTT. Protein product: CASSFYRGGSTDTQYF. Drawing the rest from reference TRBV11-2 and TRBJ2-3, the complete variable domain is EAGVAQSPRYKIIEKRQSVAFWCNPISGHATLYWYQQILGQGPKLLIQFQNNGVVDDSQLPKDRFSAERLKGVDSTLKIQPAKLEDSAVYLCASSFYRGGSTDTQYFGPGTRLTVL.

The chain joins TRBV9 to TRBJ2-1; perhaps TRBD2 as D (6 bases). Germline V CDR1 and CDR2: SGDLS, YYNGEE. Trimming took off 4 bases at V and 10 bases at J, with 21 bases between the two ends. The CDR3 consists of 15 residues. CDR3 in amino acids: CASSPRVAEYGEQFF. The CDR3 bases are TGTGCCAGCAGCCCTCGGGTAGCGGAGTACGGGGAGCAGTTCTTC.

The J gene is TRBJ1-2, the V gene TRBV28; TRBD1 agrees at 8 bases. Trimming at V came to 8 bases and at J to 4 bases, leaving 3 bases not matched to a gene. The CDR3 has 12 residues. The germline V gene encodes CDR1 MDHEN and CDR2 SYDVKM. The CDR3 coding sequence is TGTGCCAGCCAGGGACAGGTCTATGGCTACACCTTC. This encodes CASQGQVYGYTF.